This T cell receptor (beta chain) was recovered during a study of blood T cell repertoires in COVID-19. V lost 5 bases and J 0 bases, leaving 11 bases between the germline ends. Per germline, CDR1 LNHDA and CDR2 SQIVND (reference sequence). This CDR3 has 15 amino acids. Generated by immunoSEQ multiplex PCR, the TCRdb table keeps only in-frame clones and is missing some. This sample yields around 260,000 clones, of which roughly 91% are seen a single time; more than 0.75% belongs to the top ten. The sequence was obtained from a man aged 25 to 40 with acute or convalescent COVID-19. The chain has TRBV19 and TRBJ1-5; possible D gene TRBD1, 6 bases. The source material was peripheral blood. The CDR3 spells CASSASGASNQPQHF. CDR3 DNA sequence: TGTGCCAGTAGTGCATCAGGGGCTAGCAATCAGCCCCAGCATTTT.